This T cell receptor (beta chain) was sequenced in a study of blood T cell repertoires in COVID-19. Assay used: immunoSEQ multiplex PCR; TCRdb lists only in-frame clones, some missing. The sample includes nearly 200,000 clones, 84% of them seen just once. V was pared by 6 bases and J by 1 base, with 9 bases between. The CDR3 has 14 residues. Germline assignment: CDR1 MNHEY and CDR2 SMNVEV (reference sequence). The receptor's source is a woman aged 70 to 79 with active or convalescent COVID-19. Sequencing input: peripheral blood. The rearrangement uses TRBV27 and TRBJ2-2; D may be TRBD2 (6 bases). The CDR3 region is CASSVTRNTGELFF. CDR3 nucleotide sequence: TGTGCCAGCAGCGTGACTAGGAACACCGGGGAGCTGTTTTTT.